Each of the 26 T cell receptor beta chains below was sequenced from the same sample in a study of control samples from healthy donors and cancer patients. Only in-frame clones appear in the TCRdb table, and some are missing; sequencing was by immunoSEQ multiplex PCR. The repertoire holds about 190,000 clones, with over 80% as singletons. Sample: blood. The receptors come from a man under 40 in good health.

This sequence joins TRBV3-1 (or the pseudogene TRBV3-2) and TRBJ2-1; D call uncertain. This CDR3 region has 15 residues. The V gene's germline CDR1 is LGHDT and CDR2 YNNKEL (reference sequence). Trimming took off 0 bases at V and 2 bases at J, with 8 bases between the two ends. CDR3 residues: CASSQEGIPYNEQFF. As DNA, the CDR3 is TGTGCCAGCAGCCAAGAGGGGATCCCCTACAATGAGCAGTTCTTC.

V is TRBV7-2 and J is TRBJ2-7, with D possibly matching TRBD1 (6 bases). The CDR3 runs to 15 residues. V shed 2 bases and J shed 3 bases, with 14 bases lying between them. CDR1 and CDR2 from the germline V gene are SGHTA and FQGNSA. As DNA, the CDR3 is TGTGCCAGCAGCTTATCCCCCGGACAGAACTACGAGCAGTACTTC. This sequence encodes CASSLSPGQNYEQYF.

J is TRBJ2-7 and V is TRBV3-1 (or the pseudogene TRBV3-2); D might be TRBD1 (6 bases). Germline V gene sequence: CDR1 LGHDT, CDR2 YNNKEL (reference sequence). V lost 4 bases to trimming and J lost 6 bases, with 13 bases between them. The CDR3 runs to 13 residues. CDR3 coding DNA: TGTGCCAGCAGCCCGGGCAGGGGAAGCGAGCAGTACTTC. Protein product: CASSPGRGSEQYF.

The V and J genes are TRBV30 and TRBJ1-6; D is uncertain. Germline assignment: CDR1 GTSNPN and CDR2 SVGIG (reference sequence). Trimming left V 1 base short and J 9 bases short, with 16 bases between. This CDR3 has 15 residues. CDR3 nucleotides: TGTGCCTGGAGTGCAACCGCCCCTGGCCGTTCACCCCTCCACTTT. This codes for CAWSATAPGRSPLHF.

The CDR3 here is CASSLEGGGDGELFF. The DNA of the CDR3 is TGCGCCAGCAGCTTGGAAGGAGGGGGAGACGGGGAGCTGTTTTTT. The chain employs TRBV5-1 and TRBJ2-2, with D perhaps being TRBD1 or TRBD2 (6 bases each). Germline CDR1 SGHRS, CDR2 YFSETQ. Trimming left V 0 bases short and J 7 bases short, with 13 bases between. The CDR3 is 15 amino acids.

V is TRBV11-3 and J is TRBJ2-7, with a weak D call TRBD2 (6 bases). Trimming cost V 2 bases and J 2 bases, with 13 bases left between them. The CDR3 extends over 15 amino acids. Germline V gene data show CDR1 as SGHNT and CDR2 as YENEEA. The DNA of the CDR3 is TGTGCCAGCAGCTTAAGCACCGGGAGTACCTACGAGCAGTACTTC. Protein sequence: CASSLSTGSTYEQYF.

The chain is built from TRBV6-1 and TRBJ1-2; a weak D match, TRBD1 (5 bases). Trimming cost V 2 bases and J 3 bases, with 16 bases left between them. The germline V gene has CDR1 MNHNS and CDR2 SASEGT. The CDR3 sequence is 16 residues long. CDR3 in amino acids: CASSEMAAGPYYGYTF. DNA for the CDR3: TGTGCCAGCAGTGAAATGGCGGCAGGGCCTTACTATGGCTACACCTTC.

V is TRBV6-1 and J is TRBJ1-3, with TRBD1 as a possible D gene (5 bases). V was pared by 2 bases and J by 4 bases, with 18 bases between. CDR1 and CDR2 from the germline V gene are MNHNS and SASEGT. The CDR3 is 17 amino acids. CDR3 sequence reads: CASSEIFIRGSGNTIYF. The CDR3 region has the DNA TGTGCCAGCAGTGAAATTTTTATAAGGGGTTCCGGAAACACCATATATTTT.

This chain links TRBV7-2 with TRBJ1-1; D might be TRBD1 (6 bases). CDR1 is SGHTA and CDR2 is FQGNSA in the germline V gene. Trimming took off 3 bases at V and 6 bases at J, with 17 bases between the two ends. The CDR3 runs to 15 residues. The CDR3 here is CASSFPGATGPEAFF. CDR3 sequence (DNA): TGTGCCAGCAGCTTCCCGGGGGCGACGGGGCCTGAAGCTTTCTTT.

The rearrangement links TRBV9 to TRBJ2-1, with D perhaps matching TRBD1 or TRBD2 (6 bases each). The CDR3 has 17 residues. Germline lookup yields CDR1 SGDLS and CDR2 YYNGEE. Trimming stripped 4 bases from V and 3 bases from J, with 20 bases between. CDR3 nucleotide sequence: TGTGCCAGCAGCCTAGGAGGGGGTCTAGGGGTCTACAATGAGCAGTTCTTC. Protein sequence: CASSLGGGLGVYNEQFF.

The chain is built from TRBV30 and TRBJ1-2; D is undetermined. The V and J ends lost 7 bases and 4 bases respectively, with 10 bases between them. Germline V gene lookup returns CDR1 GTSNPN and CDR2 SVGIG (reference sequence). The CDR3 contains 11 residues. This CDR3 is CALDYLYGYTF. The CDR3 DNA follows: TGTGCCTTGGACTACCTCTATGGCTACACCTTC.

The chain uses TRBV18 and TRBJ1-4; the D is unclear. The CDR3 sequence is 15 residues long. Germline V gives CDR1 KGHSH, CDR2 LQKENI. Trimming left V 2 bases short and J 3 bases short, with 10 bases between. This CDR3 is CASSPFGKANEKLFF. The CDR3 DNA sequence: TGTGCCAGCTCACCATTCGGGAAGGCTAATGAAAAACTGTTTTTT.

Remarks on this clone: Different DNA sequences within this sample yield the same CDR3. The chain links TRBV3-1 (or the pseudogene TRBV3-2) to TRBJ2-1, with D uncertain. The V and J ends lost 0 bases and 0 bases respectively, with 6 bases between them. Per the germline V gene, CDR1 is LGHDT and CDR2 is YNNKEL (reference sequence). The CDR3 is made up of 15 amino acids. CDR3 DNA sequence: TGTGCCAGCAGCCAAGACAGTAGCTCCTACAATGAGCAGTTCTTC. This codes for CASSQDSSSYNEQFF.

The chain's CDR3 is CASSLGDPSTDTQYF. CDR3 bases: TGCGCCAGCAGCCTGGGAGATCCTAGCACAGATACGCAGTATTTT. The rearrangement joins TRBV5-1 to TRBJ2-3; D is possibly TRBD2 (5 bases). CDR1 SGHRS and CDR2 YFSETQ come from the germline V gene. This CDR3 spans 15 amino acids. V was shortened by 4 bases and J by 0 bases, with 12 bases between the two germline ends.

This clone turned up a few times. The rearrangement joins TRBV19 to TRBJ2-7; 7 nucleotides match TRBD1. The CDR3 is 15 amino acids. From germline, CDR1 is LNHDA and CDR2 SQIVND (reference sequence). J lost 3 bases, V lost 6 bases, and 11 bases had no gene match. In nucleotides, the CDR3 is TGTGCCAGTAGCAAAGTAGGACAGGCGGGCTACGAGCAGTACTTC. This codes for CASSKVGQAGYEQYF.

V gene TRBV12-5 combines with J gene TRBJ2-2; 8 bases map to TRBD1. CDR1 and CDR2 from the germline V gene are LGHNT and FRNRAP. This CDR3 is built from 14 residues. The ends lost 4 bases at V and 13 bases at J; junction bases unmatched: 11. For the CDR3, the DNA is TGTGCTAGTGGTTGGGACAGGCTAGAGGTAGCGCTGTTTTTT. This gives the protein CASGWDRLEVALFF.

The chain combines TRBV6-6 with TRBJ1-5; a weak D match, TRBD1 (5 bases). The germline CDR1 and CDR2 sequences are MNHNY and SVGAGI (reference sequence). Trimming took 7 bases from V and 0 from J, leaving 10 bases between them. The CDR3 totals 14 residues. CDR3 region: CASTDGGSNQPQHF. DNA for the CDR3: TGTGCCAGCACCGATGGGGGTAGCAATCAGCCCCAGCATTTT.

This CDR3 is CATSLLSAGEKLFF. DNA for the CDR3: TGTGCCACCAGCCTCCTGTCGGCAGGTGAAAAACTGTTTTTT. The chain links TRBV15 to TRBJ1-4, with D unresolved. This CDR3 region has 14 residues. CDR1 LNHNV and CDR2 YYDKDF come from the germline V gene (reference sequence). V lost 5 bases, J lost 7 bases, and 14 bases lay in between.

As to this clone: Other DNA sequences within the sample encode an identical CDR3. This rearrangement joins TRBV5-1 to TRBJ2-7, with D unresolved. The V gene's germline CDR1 is SGHRS and CDR2 YFSETQ. This CDR3 has 11 amino acids. V was shortened by 4 bases and J by 3 bases, with 5 bases between the two germline ends. Here the CDR3 DNA reads TGCGCCAGCAGCCTAAACTACGAGCAGTACTTC. This codes for CASSLNYEQYF.

This clone was detected once. The V call is TRBV7-9, the J call TRBJ1-2; D gene unclear. The CDR3 sequence is 12 residues long. Germline-derived CDR1 and CDR2 are SEHNR and FQNEAQ (reference sequence). Between the trimmed V and J ends, which lost 3 bases and 7 bases, there was a span of 9 bases. The CDR3 spells CASSFQRTGYTF. The CDR3 coding sequence is TGTGCCAGCAGCTTTCAAAGGACTGGCTACACCTTC.

The chain joins TRBV12-3 or TRBV12-4 to TRBJ2-3; D gene unclear. V gave up 4 bases and J gave up 4 bases, with 6 bases separating them. The CDR3 contains 12 residues. CDR3 bases: TGTGCCAGCAGTTCTAACTCAGATACGCAGTATTTT. Protein product: CASSSNSDTQYF.

The CDR3: CASSQRTGTEAFF. The CDR3, as DNA: TGTGCCAGCAGCCAAAGAACAGGAACTGAAGCTTTCTTT. The chain joins TRBV3-1 (or the pseudogene TRBV3-2) to TRBJ1-1, with D perhaps matching TRBD1 (5 bases). Trimming shortened V by 2 bases and J by 5 bases, and 9 bases separated the two germline ends. This CDR3 has 13 amino acids. Germline V lookup: CDR1 LGHDT, CDR2 YNNKEL (reference sequence).

The rearrangement joins TRBV6-5 to TRBJ2-5; 10 positions match TRBD1. Germline lookup yields CDR1 MNHEY and CDR2 SVGAGI. The CDR3 has 12 amino acids. Trimming cost V 6 bases and J 9 bases; bases outside gene matches: 4. CDR3 sequence (DNA): TGTGCCAGCAGGACCGGGACAGGGGCCCAGTACTTC. Amino acid sequence: CASRTGTGAQYF.

This clone appeared many times. The chain is built from TRBV30 and TRBJ1-2; possible D gene TRBD1, 6 bases. V dropped 5 bases and J dropped 2 bases, with 12 bases sitting between them. This CDR3 comprises 13 residues. The germline V gene encodes CDR1 GTSNPN and CDR2 SVGIG (reference sequence). Here the CDR3 reads CAWLRTVNYGYTF. The DNA for the CDR3 is TGTGCCTGGCTTCGGACAGTCAACTATGGCTACACCTTC.

The chain recombines TRBV12-2 with TRBJ2-7; TRBD2, as called in the table, went unchecked against the DNA. TRBV12-2 constitutes a pseudogene. The CDR3 is made up of 16 amino acids. The CDR3 DNA follows: TGTGCAAGTCGCTCCCAGAGGGGACGGGGGACCTACGAGCAGTACTTC. Encoded protein: CASRSQRGRGTYEQYF.

This chain connects TRBV7-2 to TRBJ2-3; 10 bases match TRBD2. The CDR3 is 15 residues long. Germline V lookup: CDR1 SGHTA, CDR2 FQGNSA. V gave up 3 bases and J gave up 2 bases; unmatched junction bases: 2. CDR3 coding DNA: TGTGCCAGCAGCTTTAGCGGGGGGCTCACAGATACGCAGTATTTT. Translating gives CASSFSGGLTDTQYF.